A selection of T cell receptor beta chains follows, all from one sample in a study of T cell responses to AZD1222 COVID-19 vaccine. Libraries were prepared by immunoSEQ multiplex PCR; TCRdb keeps only in-frame clonotypes and omits some of them. There are 120,000 or so clones in the sample; roughly nine tenths occur only once, and roughly 1.6% lies in the top ten. The source material was peripheral blood, sampled on day 0 of AZD1222 vaccination. The receptors derive from an adult in good health. The CDR3 runs from the conserved cysteine through the conserved F or W. The D gene is left open where the match is weak. Clone sizes are given selectively: once, few, many, or a class where the clone is expanded.

cdr3_length	v_call	clone_size	d_call	j_call	cdr3_aa	cdr3_nt
14	TRBV19	-	-	TRBJ2-7	CASSVTGTKNEQYF	TGTGCCAGTAGTGTAACCGGGACAAAAAACGAGCAGTACTTC
13	TRBV3-1/TRBV3-2	-	-	TRBJ1-1	CASSQTVNTEAFF	TGTGCCAGCAGCCAAACGGTGAACACTGAAGCTTTCTTT
16	TRBV28	-	-	TRBJ1-3	CASSSITQGPGNTIYF	TGTGCCAGCAGTTCAATAACTCAGGGGCCTGGAAACACCATATATTTT
18	TRBV7-3	-	TRBD2	TRBJ2-2	CASSPGPGLAVNTGELFF	TGTGCCAGCAGCCCAGGCCCGGGACTAGCGGTGAACACCGGGGAGCTGTTTTTT
18	TRBV7-2	once	TRBD2	TRBJ2-7	CASSSPSREGPSSYEQYF	TGTGCCAGCAGCTCCCCTTCGCGGGAGGGCCCCAGCTCCTACGAGCAGTACTTC
12	TRBV11-3	-	-	TRBJ2-3	CASSSRADTQYF	TGTGCCAGCAGCTCGAGGGCAGATACGCAGTATTTT
14	TRBV4-3	-	-	TRBJ1-4	CASSPQGRGEKLFF	TGCGCCAGCAGCCCGCAGGGACGAGGTGAAAAACTGTTTTTT
13	TRBV25-1	once	-	TRBJ1-1	CASMGYLDTEAFF	TGTGCCAGCATGGGATACTTAGACACTGAAGCTTTCTTT
11	TRBV25-1	-	-	TRBJ2-7	CASSGNYEQYF	TGTGCCAGCAGTGGCAACTACGAGCAGTACTTC
14	TRBV19	once	-	TRBJ2-3	CASSIGRSTDTQYF	TGTGCCAGTAGTATTGGCAGGAGCACAGATACGCAGTATTTT
13	TRBV7-3	-	-	TRBJ2-1	CASSSASYNEQFF	TGTGCCAGCAGCTCCGCCTCCTACAATGAGCAGTTCTTC
16	TRBV7-9	-	TRBD1	TRBJ2-7	CASSLWYRGQGSEQYF	TGTGCCAGCAGCTTATGGTATCGAGGACAGGGATCCGAGCAGTACTTC
16	TRBV18	-	-	TRBJ1-5	CASSPEGVGGNQPQHF	TGTGCCAGCTCACCAGAGGGCGTGGGGGGCAATCAGCCCCAGCATTTT
14	TRBV5-1	-	-	TRBJ1-2	CASSLGDTPRGYTF	TGCGCCAGCAGCTTGGGGGACACTCCTCGGGGCTACACCTTC
15	TRBV19	-	TRBD1	TRBJ2-7	CASREGQGGLYEQYF	TGTGCCAGTAGAGAAGGACAGGGGGGCCTATACGAGCAGTACTTC
16	TRBV2	few	-	TRBJ1-5	CASSQRFQYSNQPQHF	TGTGCCAGCAGTCAGAGATTTCAATATAGCAATCAGCCCCAGCATTTT
12	TRBV3-1/TRBV3-2	once	-	TRBJ1-5	CASSQGRQPQHF	TGTGCCAGCAGCCAAGGCCGCCAGCCCCAGCATTTT
15	TRBV19	-	-	TRBJ2-6	CASSIRYSGANVLTF	TGTGCCAGTAGTATTCGGTACTCTGGGGCCAACGTCCTGACTTTC
15	TRBV5-1	once	TRBD1	TRBJ1-1	CASYTGGPLNTEAFF	TGCGCCAGCTACACAGGGGGCCCTTTGAACACTGAAGCTTTCTTT
13	TRBV12-3/TRBV12-4	-	-	TRBJ2-7	CASSLVIKGGQYF	TGTGCCAGCAGTTTGGTCATTAAGGGCGGGCAGTACTTC
15	TRBV7-3	-	TRBD1	TRBJ2-7	CASSLDATGVYEQYF	TGTGCCAGCAGTCTCGACGCAACAGGGGTCTACGAGCAGTACTTC
16	TRBV24-1	-	-	TRBJ1-4	CATSDGQTATNEKLFF	TGTGCCACCAGTGATGGACAGACCGCAACTAATGAAAAACTGTTTTTT
12	TRBV10-1	-	-	TRBJ2-2	CANLRGAGELFF	TGCGCCAACTTGAGGGGGGCCGGGGAGCTGTTTTTT
14	TRBV7-9	few	-	TRBJ1-6	CASSLEQYNSPLHF	TGTGCCAGCAGCTTAGAACAGTATAATTCACCCCTCCACTTT
15	TRBV18	-	TRBD2	TRBJ2-7	CASSGRTSGAYEQYF	TGTGCCAGCTCAGGGCGGACTAGCGGGGCCTACGAGCAGTACTTC
14	TRBV6-5	once	-	TRBJ1-5	CASSHGQNNQPQHF	TGTGCCAGCAGCCACGGTCAAAACAATCAGCCCCAGCATTTT
12	TRBV11-3	-	-	TRBJ1-1	CASSDHRVDAFF	TGTGCCAGCAGCGACCACAGGGTGGACGCTTTCTTT